This T cell receptor (beta chain) was captured by sequencing in a study of shared clonotypes between healthy human individuals (dated by TCRdb to 2019 to 2021). Regarding the study in general: A couple of women and a few men aged 18 to 49 years were included in the cohort. Per donor, three plates each were used for CD4 naive and CD4 memory, two for CD8 naive, and one for CD8 memory. To increase sequencing depth and limit assay-specific biases, different laboratories used diverse techniques to prepare libraries and sequence TCR repertoires. Each donor's leukapheresis produced roughly between about 0.9 and 9.5 billion PBMCs. The study deeply sequenced blood TCR repertoires of about 5 healthy adults to estimate repertoire size and the extent of clonotype sharing between individuals. On the study overall, not on this receptor specifically: Based on pairwise subsampling, the degree of clonotype sharing among donors was expected to be affected by sequencing depth. Higher generation probabilities were observed for clonotypes shared by all four sorted-subset donors than for non-shared clonotypes. Naive subsets generally had larger estimated clonotype richness than memory subsets did. The small number of donors limited the genetic and exposure-history diversity represented. Sharing across a handful of donors was observed for around 5% of naive CD4, about 3.2% of naive CD8, 2.3% of memory CD4, and around 0.4% of memory CD8 clonotypes. Sampling was restricted to blood, and TCR repertoires in tissue are likely to differ from TCR repertoires in blood. Rarefaction of sorted-subset datasets indicated incomplete sequencing despite the large sequencing depth.

TCR CDR3 regions were amplified from genomic DNA by multiplex PCR using the deep immunoSEQ assay. Genomic DNA extracted from each cell subset was distributed evenly over all wells of several immunoSEQ 96-well plates, and each plate served as one replicate. For sorted subsets, each replicate PCR was loaded with 200 to 250 ng genomic DNA, equivalent to approximately 27,000 T cell genomes. Purified libraries were measured with a Qubit 3.0 fluorometer, size-checked on a Bioanalyzer 2100, and measured again with the KAPA Library Quantification kit. A separate single-read 150-cycle Illumina NextSeq 550 flow cell was used to sequence each immunoSEQ 96-well plate. As for how the authors treated the data: Because only junctional sequences without quality scores were contained in the immunoSEQ output, filtering matching that applied to full-length reads could not be performed. Sequences were annotated with PyIR, a Python wrapper for IgBLAST v1.9, and V/J genes and CDR3 were assigned using IMGT germline references. Any read was removed if the V/J assignment was weak (E-value above 1e-6), the CDR3 was missing, or the read contained stop codons, out-of-frame junctions, or ambiguous translated residues. A V3J clonotype was defined by an identical inferred V gene, J gene, and CDR3 amino acid sequence. Percentage overlap between repertoires was computed as shared unique clonotypes divided by the size of the smaller repertoire. Repertoire richness was assessed with RTK rarefaction, the Chao1 estimator, and Recon v2.1 estimates of unobserved clonotypes. For all TCRbeta clonotypes obtained by the gDNA method from a handful of donors, generation probabilities were computed with OLGA. The source is immuneACCESS, and TCRdb retained only in-frame sequences with V and J called. Part of the clones is not carried over; for the studies checked, unresolved V genes explain less than half of this, and the remainder is unexplained. The V and J calls and clone size were taken over from that table, and D and trimming were inferred from the DNA. Within this sample are some 2,500,000 clones, with over 85% of them counted one time only. The biggest ten clones account for 0.36% of the sample.

The donors were healthy, HIV-negative adults who had no recently reported acute infections or vaccinations. Every donor was a Caucasian adult living in Nashville, Tennessee, USA. Magnetic negative selection was used to enrich CD4+ T cells, after which naive cells were positively selected on CD45RA and the negative fraction became the memory subset. Blood was obtained by leukapheresis, after which PBMCs were separated by Ficoll-Histopaque density gradient centrifugation and cryopreserved in liquid nitrogen vapor phase. Analytical flow cytometry was used to check the purity and quantity of each magnetically sorted T cell population. Genomic DNA was isolated from every sorted fraction and measured by UV absorbance on a Nanodrop 2000c. Measured from the cysteine to the phenylalanine, the CDR3 is 14 residues long. The CDR3 DNA has 42 bases and is translated from base 1. Trimming removed 6 bases from V and 3 bases from J; the gene matches leave 3 bases unexplained. CDR1 is given as MNHEY and CDR2 as SMNVEV, both from the germline V gene (reference sequence).

On this clone itself: Its antigen is not yet known. No much larger clone exists at a distance of one base, and base qualities are not known.

In this chain, TRBV27 is recombined with TRBJ1-4; 8 junctional bases match TRBD1. Sequencing used naive CD4+ T cells from PBMCs. What the cell subset or site label conveys for this sample: CD45RA+ positively selected. The sequence was obtained from a man younger than 35 in good health. Some clones in this sample may be carry-over from other donors' samples. DNA sequence: TGTGCCAGCAGCCACAGGGGGTCTAATGAAAAACTGTTTTTT. Translated, this gives CASSHRGSNEKLFF.